These T cell receptor beta chains were read from a single sample in a study of early T cells in non-severe SARS-CoV-2 infection. One entry per CDR3 protein results from TCRdb running MiXCR on the 5' RACE reads. The sample contains some 61,000 distinct CDR3 sequences, about 13% of which appear only once. The sequencing sample was made of whole blood. The receptors shown here come from an adult who was a healthcare worker with PCR-confirmed SARS-CoV-2 infection or an uninfected control (not recorded which). The CDR3 runs from the conserved cysteine through the conserved F or W. A D gene is named only where the DNA matches it firmly. Expanded clones get a size class; other rows say once, few or many, or leave the size out.

DNA: TGTGCCAGCAGCTCCGGACAGAACTATGGCTACACCTTC
CDR3: CASSSGQNYGYTF
V: TRBV5-6
J: TRBJ1-2
D: -
size: -

DNA: TGCAGCGTTGCCGGGGATTCGGTCTTC
CDR3: CSVAGDSVF
V: TRBV29-1
J: TRBJ2-1
D: -
size: -

DNA: TGCAGCGTCACGACTAGGTCCATAGAGACCCAGTACTTC
CDR3: CSVTTRSIETQYF
V: TRBV29-1
J: TRBJ2-5
D: -
size: medium-sized

DNA: TGTGCCAGCAGTGTCAACTACGAGCAGTACTTC
CDR3: CASSVNYEQYF
V: TRBV28
J: TRBJ2-7
D: -
size: few

DNA: TGTGCCAGCAGCCGAGACAGCCCTAATTCACCCCTCCACTTT
CDR3: CASSRDSPNSPLHF
V: TRBV14
J: TRBJ1-6
D: -
size: few

DNA: TGCGCCAGCAAAGTAACGGAGACCGGGGAGCTGTTTTTT
CDR3: CASKVTETGELFF
V: TRBV5-1
J: TRBJ2-2
D: -
size: few

DNA: TGTGCCACCCGGACAGACTCCTACGAGCAGTACTTC
CDR3: CATRTDSYEQYF
V: TRBV6-6
J: TRBJ2-7
D: -
size: -

DNA: TGTGCCAGCAGTTGGACAGCGAACACCGGGGAGCTGTTTTTT
CDR3: CASSWTANTGELFF
V: TRBV2
J: TRBJ2-2
D: -
size: -

DNA: TGTGCCAGCATCCAGGGAGGAGAGACCCAGTACTTC
CDR3: CASIQGGETQYF
V: TRBV28
J: TRBJ2-5
D: -
size: -

DNA: TGTGCCAGTAGCGCCCCCGGGGGACGGGAGCAGTACTTC
CDR3: CASSAPGGREQYF
V: TRBV19
J: TRBJ2-7
D: -
size: few

DNA: TGTGCCAGCAGTTCTATCGGTAGTGGCTATGGCTACACCTTC
CDR3: CASSSIGSGYGYTF
V: TRBV28
J: TRBJ1-2
D: -
size: -

DNA: TGTGCCAGCAGCCCCGGGACAGGAGCCTACGAGCAGTACTTC
CDR3: CASSPGTGAYEQYF
V: TRBV9
J: TRBJ2-7
D: TRBD1
size: few

DNA: TGTGCCAGCAATAAAGCGGACAGGTCCAACGAGCAGTACTTC
CDR3: CASNKADRSNEQYF
V: TRBV6-2/TRBV6-3
J: TRBJ2-7
D: TRBD1
size: many

DNA: TGTGCCAGCTCCCAAGGACAGAACACTGAAGCTTTCTTT
CDR3: CASSQGQNTEAFF
V: TRBV18
J: TRBJ1-1
D: -
size: few

DNA: TGCAGCGTTAAGACTCTCTCTGGGGCCAACGTCCTGATTTTC
CDR3: CSVKTLSGANVLIF
V: TRBV29-1
J: TRBJ2-6
D: -
size: many

DNA: TGTGCCAGCAGTTTGTGGTCACTAGCGGATCTCCAAGAGACCCAGTACTTC
CDR3: CASSLWSLADLQETQYF
V: TRBV28
J: TRBJ2-5
D: TRBD2
size: many

DNA: TGCGCCAGCAGCCCGGGACTGATCTACAATGAGCAGTTCTTC
CDR3: CASSPGLIYNEQFF
V: TRBV5-1
J: TRBJ2-1
D: -
size: few

DNA: TGTGCCAGCAGTATGTCCGGGACTAGCTGGAATGAGCAGTTCTTC
CDR3: CASSMSGTSWNEQFF
V: TRBV6-2/TRBV6-3
J: TRBJ2-1
D: TRBD2
size: few

DNA: TGTGCCAGCAGTTGGACAGGGGCGTCCACTGAAGCTTTCTTT
CDR3: CASSWTGASTEAFF
V: TRBV28
J: TRBJ1-1
D: TRBD1
size: -

DNA: TGTGCCAGCAGCCACGGGCTCCCCTACGAGCAGTACTTC
CDR3: CASSHGLPYEQYF
V: TRBV6-5
J: TRBJ2-7
D: -
size: many

DNA: TGTGCCAGCACCCCCGGTCGGCCCCCCGGGGCAGATACGCAGTATTTT
CDR3: CASTPGRPPGADTQYF
V: TRBV7-8
J: TRBJ2-3
D: -
size: -

DNA: TGTGCCAGCAGCCCCCCTATGAACACTGAAGCTTTCTTT
CDR3: CASSPPMNTEAFF
V: TRBV27
J: TRBJ1-1
D: -
size: many

DNA: TGCGCCAGCAGCTTGAGGGCTAGCGGGACGAACACCGGGGAGCTGTTTTTT
CDR3: CASSLRASGTNTGELFF
V: TRBV5-1
J: TRBJ2-2
D: TRBD2
size: few